This T cell receptor beta chain derives from a study of T-cell memory formation after mild COVID-19. This CDR3 is 13 amino acids long. The germline gives CDR1 DFQATT, CDR2 SNEGSKA (reference sequence). V gave up 6 bases and J gave up 7 bases, with 16 bases separating them. TCRdb reanalysed the 5' RACE reads using MiXCR and keeps one entry per CDR3 protein. The sample records 450,000 to 650,000 distinct CDR3 sequences, roughly 21% being singletons. This clonotype was counted between two and nine times. The clonotype originates from an adult woman who had mild COVID-19 (a few samples of this study predate the infection). Cell type and time point are not known. The gene calls are TRBV20-1 and TRBJ2-1, with a weak D call TRBD2 (7 bases). The specimen sequenced was PBMCs or a T cell subset sorted from them (not recorded which). The CDR3 loop reads CSAPGRGGNEQFF. For the CDR3, the DNA is TGCAGTGCCCCGGGAAGGGGGGGAAATGAGCAGTTCTTC.